This T cell receptor (beta chain) came from a study of cytomegalovirus exposure and HLA in healthy donors. Whole-study findings and limits: A highly shared variant cluster was judged a likely technical artifact. The study had only CMV serostatus as immune exposure information.

CDR3 size: 15 residues. CDR1 and CDR2 from the germline V gene are MNHNS and SASEGT. V gave up 6 bases and J gave up 1 base; unmatched junction bases: 7. This clone was counted a few times. Its antigen remains unknown. The PCR ran on 60 Vbeta and 13 Jbeta primers. TCRdb's table, derived via immunoSEQ multiplex PCR, lists solely in-frame clones and lacks some. This sample has 85,000 to 100,000 clones, with around 74% found just once. This clonotype originated in a middle-aged man in good health and CMV-seropositive. Sequenced input: PBMCs. The chain combines TRBV6-1 with TRBJ2-5, with TRBD1 matching over 8 bases. This chain's CDR3 is CASSLGTGPQETQYF. CDR3 DNA: TGTGCCAGCAGCCTAGGGACAGGCCCCCAAGAGACCCAGTACTTC.